There are many counts of the clone carrying this T cell receptor (beta chain). Antigen: not known. TCRdb reprocessed the 5' RACE reads with MiXCR, giving one entry per CDR3 protein. The sample carries 110,000 to 150,000 distinct CDR3 sequences, approximately 6.6% recorded once. This specimen belongs to a study of T cells after yellow fever vaccination. Notes on the study in general: Weaker in magnitude, the secondary response showed a faster peak on day 5 versus 15. Abundant bulk-population clonotypes could contaminate the FACS-sorted repertoires. In post-booster samples, most primary-vaccination clones reappeared (about 95% CD4, approximately 91% CD8).

Trimming shortened V by 3 bases and J by 7 bases, and 16 bases separated the two germline ends. The CDR3 is made up of 14 amino acids. J is TRBJ2-7 and V is TRBV12-3 or TRBV12-4; D possibly corresponds to TRBD2 (5 bases). This sequence was found in a man aged 25 to 45 who received the YFV17D yellow fever vaccine. Sequencing was performed on CD4+ T cells sorted from PBMCs, taken 10 days after the yellow fever booster vaccination. The CDR3 spells CASSFAYGPGEQYF. CDR3 DNA: TGTGCCAGCAGTTTCGCCTACGGCCCGGGGGAGCAGTACTTC.